These T cell receptor beta chains were read from a single sample in a study of blood T cell repertoires in COVID-19. Assay used: immunoSEQ multiplex PCR; TCRdb lists only in-frame clones, some missing. Here the sample spans a few hundred thousand clones, about nine tenths being singletons. Sequencing was carried out using PBMCs or T cells enriched from blood (not recorded which). Receptors were obtained from a man aged 18-30 years who had recovered from COVID-19. Both conserved end residues are part of each CDR3. A D gene is named only where the DNA matches it firmly. Size is stated for part of the rows, as once, few or many counts, or as a class when the clone is expanded.

D | J | V | size | DNA | CDR3
TRBD1 | TRBJ1-1 | TRBV5-1 | . | TGCGCCAGCAGTTCGACAGGGGTAACTGAAGCTTTCTTT | CASSSTGVTEAFF
. | TRBJ2-2 | TRBV5-1 | . | TGCGCCAGCAGCTTGAACAGGGACACCGGGGAGCTGTTTTTT | CASSLNRDTGELFF
. | TRBJ1-1 | TRBV2 | once | TGTGCCAGCATTAGCGACGGGGTGCGGGGCACTGAAGCTTTCTTT | CASISDGVRGTEAFF
TRBD1 | TRBJ1-5 | TRBV19 | . | TGTGCCAGTAGTCCGGGACAGCGCTATAGCAATCAGCCCCAGCATTTT | CASSPGQRYSNQPQHF
. | TRBJ1-3 | TRBV18 | . | TGTGCCAGCTCACCGATTCGACAGCCCTTATCTCGAAACACCATATATTTT | CASSPIRQPLSRNTIYF
. | TRBJ2-3 | TRBV6-5 | . | TGTGTGGCGGGTTTAACAGATACGCAGTATTTT | CVAGLTDTQYF
. | TRBJ2-7 | TRBV25-1 | . | TGTGCCAGCAGTGGAGTATACGAGCAGTACTTC | CASSGVYEQYF
TRBD2 | TRBJ2-1 | TRBV6-1 | . | TGTGCCAGCAGTGCCGCCGGGACTAGAGTTGGCGCTGAGCAGTTCTTC | CASSAAGTRVGAEQFF
. | TRBJ1-2 | TRBV6-5 | . | TGTGCCAGCAGTTACGCCGGGACTCAAAGCCATGGCTACACCTTC | CASSYAGTQSHGYTF
TRBD1 | TRBJ2-7 | TRBV7-8 | . | TGTGCCAGCAGCTTAGCTATAGGACAGGGGGCCTACGAGCAGTACTTC | CASSLAIGQGAYEQYF
TRBD1 | TRBJ1-1 | TRBV28 | . | TGTGCCAGCAGTCTCCCGGACAGGGGAAACACTGAAGCTTTCTTT | CASSLPDRGNTEAFF
. | TRBJ1-6 | TRBV14 | . | TGTGCCAGCAGCCAAGATCGAACGGGACCCCTCCACTTT | CASSQDRTGPLHF
. | TRBJ1-2 | TRBV23-1 | . | TGCGCCAGCAGTCACGGACCCTGGAGGGTATTCCTCTATGGCTACACCTTC | CASSHGPWRVFLYGYTF
TRBD1 | TRBJ1-2 | TRBV30 | . | TGTGCCTGGGACAGGGGTTACGAAGGCTACACCTTC | CAWDRGYEGYTF
TRBD1 | TRBJ1-5 | TRBV24-1 | . | TGTGCCACCAGTGAAGAAGACAGGGGCAATCAGCCCCAGCATTTT | CATSEEDRGNQPQHF
TRBD2 | TRBJ2-3 | TRBV7-2 | . | TGTGCCAGCACCTTACTAGCGGGAGGGACAGATACGCAGTATTTT | CASTLLAGGTDTQYF
. | TRBJ1-1 | TRBV10-3 | . | TGTGCCATCAGTGGGCGGGGAAAAGACACTGAAGCTTTCTTT | CAISGRGKDTEAFF
. | TRBJ2-2 | TRBV24-1 | . | TGTGCCACCAGTGATTCCCCGGGGTGGAAGGACACCGGGGAGCTGTTTTTT | CATSDSPGWKDTGELFF
. | TRBJ2-6 | TRBV5-4 | few | TGTGCCAGCAGCCCCGTGAGTTCTGGGGCCAACGTCCTGACTTTC | CASSPVSSGANVLTF
. | TRBJ2-7 | TRBV27 | . | TGTGCCAGCAGTTCTGAGCTTCGATCCTACGAGCAGTACTTC | CASSSELRSYEQYF
TRBD1 | TRBJ1-1 | TRBV7-6 | . | TGTGCCAGCAGCTTAGGAAACAGGGGAGAGACTGAAGCTTTCTTT | CASSLGNRGETEAFF
. | TRBJ2-7 | TRBV2 | . | TGTGCCAGCGCCCCAGACACCTACGAGCAGTACTTC | CASAPDTYEQYF
TRBD1 | TRBJ1-1 | TRBV5-4 | . | TGTGCCAGCAGCTTACAGGGGAGGACTGAAGCTTTCTTT | CASSLQGRTEAFF
. | TRBJ1-6 | TRBV6-6 | . | TGTGCCAGCAGGACAGCAGATTCACCCCTCCACTTT | CASRTADSPLHF
TRBD1 | TRBJ1-1 | TRBV29-1 | . | TGCAGCGTTGAAGATTGGACAGGGGGCAGAGTCAACACTGAAGCTTTCTTT | CSVEDWTGGRVNTEAFF
. | TRBJ2-1 | TRBV20-1 | . | TGCAGTGCTAGTTTCCCGGACTACCGCCCCAATGAGCAGTTCTTC | CSASFPDYRPNEQFF
. | TRBJ1-1 | TRBV12-3/TRBV12-4 | few | TGTGCCAGCAGTTTGGGGGGGGGAGCAGAAGCTTTCTTT | CASSLGGGAEAFF
. | TRBJ1-2 | TRBV19 | . | TGTGCCAGTACCACCGGACAGTACTATGGCTACACCTTC | CASTTGQYYGYTF
TRBD1 | TRBJ2-2 | TRBV28 | once | TGTGCCAGCAGTTTAGGGGACAGGGCCACCGGGGAGCTGTTTTTT | CASSLGDRATGELFF
TRBD2 | TRBJ2-7 | TRBV7-2 | . | TGTGCCAGCAGCTTGCAAGGACTAGCGGCCTACGAGCAGTACTTC | CASSLQGLAAYEQYF
TRBD1 | TRBJ2-2 | TRBV13 | . | TGTGCCGGAGAGGACAGGTCGGCCCCCGGGGAGCTGTTTTTT | CAGEDRSAPGELFF
TRBD2 | TRBJ2-1 | TRBV28 | once | TGTGCCAGCAGTACGGGGCTGGTAAATAGCGGGAGGGTCAACAATGAGCAGTTCTTC | CASSTGLVNSGRVNNEQFF
. | TRBJ1-2 | TRBV27 | . | TGTGCCAGCAGTTTATCTGGGGGGGTAGGTGGCTACACCTTC | CASSLSGGVGGYTF
. | TRBJ1-3 | TRBV5-1 | . | TGCGCCAGCAGCTTGTTAGTCGGGAGCTCTGGAAACACCATATATTTT | CASSLLVGSSGNTIYF
. | TRBJ2-1 | TRBV5-1 | . | TGCGCCAGCAGCTTGACCTCAGAAAACAATGAGCAGTTCTTC | CASSLTSENNEQFF
. | TRBJ1-2 | TRBV2 | . | TGTGCCAGCAGTGGAGACAGCTATGGCTACACCTTC | CASSGDSYGYTF
. | TRBJ1-2 | TRBV9 | few | TGTGCCAGCAACTCAGTAGGTAGCAACTATGGCTACACCTTC | CASNSVGSNYGYTF